A single sample is the source of the 13 T cell receptor beta chains below, sequenced in a study of T cell repertoires in cytomegalovirus infection. TCRdb itself ran the reads through MiXCR, one entry per CDR3 protein. Of 200,000 or so distinct CDR3 sequences in the sample, 28% were seen once. Material: PBMCs. These receptors all stem from a human donor in good health (CMV status not recorded). Some clones in this sample may be carry-over from other donors' samples.

The table lists this clonotype with many counts. The chain uses TRBV7-3 and TRBJ1-1; D is unresolved. The CDR3 loop spans 15 amino acids. Germline V CDR1 and CDR2: SGHTA, FQGTGA. The V end lost 3 bases, the J end lost 3 bases, and 14 bases lay between the germline ends. CDR3 sequence (DNA): TGTGCCAGCAGCTTGAACGTCGGCGGGGACACTGAAGCTTTCTTT. Its translation: CASSLNVGGDTEAFF.

This clonotype showed up many times. The V call is TRBV7-2, the J call TRBJ2-3; D is uncertain. Trimming cost V 5 bases and J 1 base, with 16 bases left between them. The CDR3 length is 16 residues. Germline loops: CDR1 SGHTA, CDR2 FQGNSA. CDR3 loop: CASSPHLSTGTDTQYF. CDR3 nucleotide sequence: TGTGCCAGCAGCCCCCACCTAAGCACGGGCACAGATACGCAGTATTTT. Based on the CDR3 plus reference TRBV7-2 and TRBJ2-3, the full variable domain is GAGVSQSPSNKVTEKGKDVELRCDPISGHTALYWYRQSLGQGLEFLIYFQGNSAPDKSGLPSDRFSAERTGGSVSTLTIQRTQQEDSAVYLCASSPHLSTGTDTQYFGPGTRLTVL.

This clonotype was counted only a few times. The gene calls are TRBV29-1 and TRBJ2-7; D unresolved. The CDR3 covers 12 residues. The germline gives CDR1 SQVTM, CDR2 ANQGSEA. V was cut by 4 bases and J by 0 bases, with 7 bases left in between. CDR3 loop: CSVGYLSYEQYF. CDR3 DNA: TGCAGCGTTGGCTATCTCTCCTACGAGCAGTACTTC.

This clonotype turned up a few times. This chain connects TRBV7-8 to TRBJ1-2; D is unclear. This CDR3 region has 13 residues. Germline values: CDR1 SGHVS, CDR2 FQNEAQ. V lost 5 bases and J lost 8, with 15 bases in between. The CDR3 DNA reads as TGTGCCAGCAGCACATCGCAGAGTCAGGGCTACACCTTC. Translated, it gives CASSTSQSQGYTF. The complete variable domain, with remaining parts taken from reference TRBV7-8 and TRBJ1-2, reads GAGVSQSPRYKVAKRGQDVALRCDPISGHVSLFWYQQALGQGPEFLTYFQNEAQLDKSGLPSDRFFAERPEGSVSTLKIQRTQQEDSAVYLCASSTSQSQGYTFGSGTRLTVV.

The CDR3 protein is CASSRPGGVNTEAFF. CDR3 nucleotide sequence: TGTGCCAGCAGCCGACCCGGGGGAGTGAACACTGAAGCTTTCTTT. The chain links TRBV7-9 to TRBJ1-1, with D possibly matching TRBD1 (5 bases). The germline V gene has CDR1 SEHNR and CDR2 FQNEAQ (reference sequence). This CDR3 spans 15 amino acids. V gave up 5 bases and J gave up 0 bases, with 13 bases separating them.

V is TRBV6-2 or TRBV6-3 and J is TRBJ1-5; D ambiguous. The CDR3 sequence is 13 residues long. CDR1 is MNHEY and CDR2 is SVGEGT in the germline V gene. Trimming removed 7 bases from V and 4 bases from J, with 11 bases in between. CDR3 residues: CASTPRQNQPQHF. The CDR3 DNA sequence: TGTGCCAGCACCCCAAGGCAGAATCAGCCCCAGCATTTT.

This clonotype has a count of ten or more. The junction and the germline gene differ at one end; a read error may be behind it. The gene calls are TRBV5-1 and TRBJ1-1; a possible D gene is TRBD1 (5 bases). The CDR3 is 13 residues long. From germline, CDR1 is SGHRS and CDR2 YFSETQ. Here the CDR3 reads CASSLGGGTEAFF. The CDR3 DNA sequence: TGTGCCAGCAGCTTGGGGGGGGGCACTGAAGCTTTCTTT. Complete variable domain (other parts from reference TRBV5-1 and TRBJ1-1): KAGVTQTPRYLIKTRGQQVTLSCSPISGHRSVSWYQQTPGQGLQFLFEYFSETQRNKGNFPGRFSGRQFSNSRSEMNVSTLELGDSALYLCASSLGGGTEAFFGQGTRLTVV.

CDR3 nucleotides: TGCAGCGTTGCCGAGCGGGGCAACACAGATACGCAGTATTTT. This codes for CSVAERGNTDTQYF. The chain uses TRBV29-1 and TRBJ2-3, with 7 nucleotides matching TRBD2. Germline V gene sequence: CDR1 SQVTM, CDR2 ANQGSEA. V shed 4 bases and J 2 bases; nucleotides not matched to a gene: 6. The CDR3 is made up of 14 amino acids.

The chain links TRBV2 to TRBJ2-7; weak D call: TRBD1 (5 bases). V shed 6 bases and J shed 7 bases, with 19 bases lying between them. The CDR3 is 14 amino acids. Germline loops: CDR1 SNHLY, CDR2 FYNNEI. The CDR3 here is CASSVVEQKGEQYF. Here the CDR3 DNA reads TGTGCCAGCAGCGTGGTCGAGCAAAAGGGGGAGCAGTACTTC.

The chain joins TRBV20-1 to TRBJ2-7; D perhaps matches TRBD2 (5 bases). Germline loops: CDR1 DFQATT, CDR2 SNEGSKA (reference sequence). The CDR3 is 11 amino acids. The V and J ends lost 6 bases and 6 bases respectively, with 12 bases between them. The DNA for the CDR3 is TGCAGTGCCCCCGGGGTGGGCGAGCAGTACTTC. The encoded protein is CSAPGVGEQYF.

The V and J genes are TRBV27 and TRBJ1-1, with 12 bases lining up with TRBD1. This CDR3 comprises 12 residues. The V and J ends lost 6 bases and 10 bases, in that order; junction bases with no gene match: 3. Germline CDR1 and CDR2: MNHEY and SMNVEV (reference sequence). The CDR3 DNA reads TGTGCCAGCAGGGGGACAGGGGGCAGAGCTTTCTTT. It encodes CASRGTGGRAFF.

The chain uses TRBV7-9 and TRBJ1-6; tentative D call: TRBD1 (6 bases). This CDR3 has 16 amino acids. Germline V lookup: CDR1 SEHNR, CDR2 FQNEAQ (reference sequence). V lost 5 bases and J lost 11, with 22 bases in between. CDR3 DNA: TGTGCCAGCAGCCTTATTGCCGGGGGCTCCGTACCACCCCTCCACTTT. Its translation: CASSLIAGGSVPPLHF.

This clonotype was found many times. The CDR3 protein is CASSQEGGGYTF. The CDR3 nucleotides are TGTGCCAGCAGCCAAGAGGGAGGAGGCTACACCTTC. The chain couples TRBV14 to TRBJ1-2; D gene ambiguous. Germline V gene data show CDR1 as SGHDN and CDR2 as FVKESK. V was pared by 0 bases and J by 8 bases, with 7 bases between. This CDR3 is built from 12 residues.